The 18 T cell receptor beta chains in this list originate from one sample, sequenced in a study of breast tumors, draining lymph nodes, adjacent tissues. TCRdb re-derived calls from the multiplex PCR reads in MiXCR, one entry per CDR3 protein. The table has 180,000 or so distinct CDR3 sequences, 33% seen once. Samples came from axillary lymph nodes draining the breast cancer. The specimen was axillary lymph node tissue. All receptors come from a female donor with breast cancer. Some clones in this sample may be carry-over from other donors' samples.

The rearrangement uses TRBV6-6 and TRBJ1-2; D remains unclear. Deletions cut 7 bases from V and 9 bases from J, with 24 bases between. Germline V gene lookup returns CDR1 MNHNY and CDR2 SVGAGI (reference sequence). This CDR3 has 15 amino acids. The CDR3, as DNA: TGTGCCAGCAACGGACTAGCGGGAAAGATCTCGCGCTACACCTTC. Protein sequence: CASNGLAGKISRYTF.

The chain couples TRBV20-1 to TRBJ1-5; possible D gene TRBD1, 6 bases. V lost 5 bases and J 2 bases, leaving 13 bases between the germline ends. There are 14 residues in the CDR3. Germline V gene lookup returns CDR1 DFQATT and CDR2 SNEGSKA (reference sequence). The CDR3 DNA is TGCAGTGCTGAACAGGGATCGGGCAATCAGCCCCAGCATTTT. Translation gives CSAEQGSGNQPQHF.

Worth noting for this clonotype: Being one base from a much bigger clone, this may be a read error. The chain joins TRBV20-1 to TRBJ2-2, with D perhaps assigned TRBD1 or TRBD2 (6 bases each). The CDR3 consists of 16 residues. Germline CDR1 and CDR2: DFQATT and SNEGSKA (reference sequence). The CDR3 nucleotides read TGCAGTGCTAGGGTAGGGGGATGGGAGGACACCGGGGAGCTGGTTTTT. This codes for CSARVGGWEDTGELVF.

Many counts were recorded for this clonotype. CDR3 nucleotides: TGTGCCAGCACTTCCCAGGTCGGGACCCAGTACTTC. Translation: CASTSQVGTQYF. V usage is TRBV28 and J usage is TRBJ2-5; no reliable D call. CDR1 MDHEN and CDR2 SYDVKM come from the germline V gene. V lost 7 bases to trimming and J lost 7 bases, with 13 bases between them. This CDR3 region has 12 residues.

About this clonotype: This sequence may be a read error, since a much larger clone differs from it by one base. The CDR3 sequence: CASSHGSNQPQHF. DNA for the CDR3: TGTGCCAGCAGTCACGGCTCCAATCAGCCCCAGCATTTT. The chain combines TRBV6-5 with TRBJ1-5; D is undetermined. Germline values: CDR1 MNHEY, CDR2 SVGAGI. Trimming pared 5 bases from V and 3 bases from J, leaving 8 bases between. This CDR3 comprises 13 residues.

This chain joins TRBV7-2 and TRBJ1-4, with 7 bases that match TRBD1. The trim removed 4 bases at V and 3 bases at J, leaving 5 bases unmatched. This CDR3 is 15 amino acids long. Germline V gene data show CDR1 as SGHTA and CDR2 as FQGNSA. The CDR3 spells CASSSAGQPNEKLFF. CDR3 in DNA: TGTGCCAGCAGCTCGGCGGGACAGCCTAATGAAAAACTGTTTTTT.

This clonotype was counted ten times or more. V usage is TRBV7-9 and J usage is TRBJ1-4, with D possibly TRBD1 on 5 matching bases. The V end was cut by 9 bases, the J end by 5 bases, with 13 bases between. Germline CDR1 reads SEHNR; CDR2 reads FQNEAQ (reference sequence). The length of the CDR3 is 13 residues. The CDR3 region has the DNA TGTGCCAGTCGCCGGGGGGTGAATGAAAAACTGTTTTTT. It codes for CASRRGVNEKLFF.

This clonotype was detected many times. This chain connects TRBV2 to TRBJ2-5; no firm D call. The CDR3 consists of 11 residues. In germline, CDR1 is SNHLY, CDR2 FYNNEI. Trimming shortened V by 8 bases and J by 3 bases, and 7 bases separated the two germline ends. CDR3 bases: TGTGCCAGCCACAGAGAAGAGACCCAGTACTTC. This translates into CASHREETQYF.

This clonotype was counted many times. V usage is TRBV5-5 and J usage is TRBJ2-3; 7 bases are shared with TRBD1. Germline assignment: CDR1 SGHKS and CDR2 YYEKEE (reference sequence). The V and J ends lost 0 bases and 5 bases, in that order; junction bases with no gene match: 6. The CDR3 sequence is 15 residues long. This CDR3 is CASSLAGAGGDTQYF. CDR3 nucleotides: TGTGCCAGCAGCTTGGCCGGGGCAGGGGGAGATACGCAGTATTTT. The whole variable domain, remainder taken from reference TRBV5-5 and TRBJ2-3, is DAGVTQSPTHLIKTRGQQVTLRCSPISGHKSVSWYQQVLGQGPQFIFQYYEKEERGRGNFPDRFSARQFPNYSSELNVNALLLGDSALYLCASSLAGAGGDTQYFGPGTRLTVL.

This sequence joins TRBV2 and TRBJ1-3, with D perhaps TRBD1 (6 bases). Deletions cut 6 bases from V and 2 bases from J, with 11 bases between. Per the germline V gene, CDR1 is SNHLY and CDR2 is FYNNEI. This CDR3 has 14 residues. This CDR3 reads CASSGGGTGNTIYF. The CDR3 nucleotides are TGTGCCAGCAGCGGAGGGGGAACTGGAAACACCATATATTTT.

This clonotype was counted many times. The chain employs TRBV10-3 and TRBJ2-1; TRBD2 is a possible D gene (7 bases). The CDR3 consists of 13 residues. Germline V gene data show CDR1 as ENHRY and CDR2 as SYGVKD. Trimming shortened V by 7 bases and J by 8 bases, and 15 bases separated the two germline ends. In DNA form, the CDR3 reads TGTGCCATCAAAGGGGGGGTCGTGTATGAGCAGTTCTTC. Its translation: CAIKGGVVYEQFF.

This clonotype has a count of ten or more. V usage is TRBV20-1 and J usage is TRBJ2-5; D is perhaps TRBD2 (6 bases). V shed 3 bases and J shed 7 bases, with 9 bases lying between them. The CDR3 is 11 residues long. Germline lookup yields CDR1 DFQATT and CDR2 SNEGSKA (reference sequence). The CDR3 DNA is TGCAGTGCTAGTTTGGGAGGGACCCAGTACTTC. Translation gives CSASLGGTQYF.

This clonotype was seen many times. CDR3 DNA sequence: TGCGCCAGCAGCTTGTTGTCCGGGGGTGATCTCTACAATGAGCAGTTCTTC. Its protein is CASSLLSGGDLYNEQFF. The chain couples TRBV5-1 to TRBJ2-1, with D possibly being TRBD2 (6 bases). CDR3 length: 17 amino acids. Germline V gene data show CDR1 as SGHRS and CDR2 as YFSETQ. V was pared by 1 base and J by 3 bases, with 17 bases between.

This clonotype was seen many times. The V gene is TRBV19, the J gene TRBJ2-3; the match to TRBD1 covers 7 bases. Germline CDR1 reads LNHDA; CDR2 reads SQIVND (reference sequence). The CDR3 extends over 14 amino acids. V was pared by 9 bases and J by 3 bases, with 9 bases of the junction left unmatched. DNA of the CDR3: TGTGCCAGCAATACAGGGGTGGGAACAGATACGCAGTATTTT. Translated: CASNTGVGTDTQYF.

A remark on this clonotype: The CDR3 does not end in the conserved phenylalanine or tryptophan, so this is likely a read error. The gene calls are TRBV9 and TRBJ2-1; tentative D call: TRBD2 (5 bases). Trimming left V 3 bases short and J 9 bases short, with 13 bases between. The germline V gene encodes CDR1 SGDLS and CDR2 YYNGEE. The CDR3 is made up of 13 amino acids. This CDR3 is CASSEVSGTEQFS. CDR3 sequence (DNA): TGTGCCAGCAGCGAAGTAAGCGGTACTGAGCAGTTCTCC.

This clonotype was found many times. The gene calls are TRBV5-1 and TRBJ2-1; no clear D. This CDR3 spans 15 amino acids. CDR1 is SGHRS and CDR2 is YFSETQ in the germline V gene. V was clipped by 4 bases and J by 4 bases, with 15 bases between them. CDR3: CASSPAPREYNEQFF. The CDR3 DNA is TGCGCCAGCAGCCCGGCCCCACGCGAGTACAATGAGCAGTTCTTC.

This clonotype was recorded once. CDR3 coding DNA: TGTGCCAGCAGCCCCCAGACAGGGTGGGGCACTGAAGCTTTCTTT. Translation gives CASSPQTGWGTEAFF. This sequence joins TRBV3-1 and TRBJ1-1; 7 bases match TRBD1. Germline CDR1 reads LGHDT; CDR2 reads YNNKEL (reference sequence). V shed 4 bases and J 4 bases; nucleotides not matched to a gene: 9. The CDR3 length is 15 residues.

This clonotype was recorded many times. The chain recombines TRBV5-1 with TRBJ1-2, with D possibly matching TRBD1 (6 bases). This CDR3 has 13 residues. Germline CDR1 and CDR2: SGHRS and YFSETQ. Trimming removed 5 bases at V and 6 bases at J, with 14 bases between. CDR3 nucleotide sequence: TGCGCCAGCAGTGGGGGCGCGGTGGATGGCTACACCTTC. It translates to CASSGGAVDGYTF. Filled out from reference TRBV5-1 and TRBJ1-2, the complete variable domain reads KAGVTQTPRYLIKTRGQQVTLSCSPISGHRSVSWYQQTPGQGLQFLFEYFSETQRNKGNFPGRFSGRQFSNSRSEMNVSTLELGDSALYLCASSGGAVDGYTFGSGTRLTVV.